These 3 T cell receptor beta chains were sequenced from one sample in a study of beta chain features in type 1 diabetes. Findings and limits, study-wide: TCRB CDR3s were moderately but significantly shorter in Type 1 diabetes patients in all four CD4+ subsets.

The antigens of these receptors remain unknown. Expressed TCRB transcripts were sequenced, since all the RNA that had been isolated was reverse transcribed. Here immunoSEQ multiplex PCR was the method, and the copy in TCRdb shows in-frame clones only, minus some. The table includes 500,000 to 650,000 clones, around 11% detected once. The specimen was naive CD4+ T cells from blood. The receptors stem from a man in his thirties or forties with type 1 diabetes.

The sample holds a few counts of this clone. The chain combines TRBV10-3 with TRBJ2-2; a weak D match, TRBD2 (6 bases). This CDR3 is built from 15 residues. From germline, CDR1 is ENHRY and CDR2 SYGVKD. Trimming removed 4 bases from V and 2 bases from J, with 11 bases in between. The CDR3 DNA reads TGTGCCATCAGTGGAGGTAGCGGCAACACCGGGGAGCTGTTTTTT. Translation: CAISGGSGNTGELFF.

The chain is built from TRBV6-5 and TRBJ1-4, with a possible D match to TRBD1 (5 bases). The CDR3 totals 14 residues. Trimming removed 5 bases at V and 8 bases at J, with 15 bases between. The germline CDR1 and CDR2 sequences are MNHEY and SVGAGI. Here the CDR3 reads CASSLGANGEKLFF. For the CDR3, the DNA is TGTGCCAGCAGTCTCGGGGCAAACGGCGAAAAACTGTTTTTT.

The rearrangement joins TRBV4-3 to TRBJ1-6; D is perhaps TRBD1 (5 bases). V lost 0 bases and J 8 bases, leaving 14 bases between the germline ends. Germline CDR1 and CDR2: LGHNA and YSLEER. The CDR3 has 16 amino acids. The CDR3 protein is CASSQEPRVSYSPLHF. CDR3 bases: TGCGCCAGCAGCCAAGAGCCCAGGGTTTCTTATTCACCCCTCCACTTT.